Shown below are 19 T cell receptor beta chains from a single sample sequenced in a study of cytomegalovirus exposure and HLA in healthy donors. Sequenced by immunoSEQ multiplex PCR; TCRdb stores in-frame clones only, minus some. The data contain about 330,000 clones, around 90% of them seen just once; the ten biggest clones take up roughly 1.2%. What was sequenced was PBMCs. The receptors were gathered from a woman in her twenties or thirties in good health and CMV-seropositive.

The V gene is TRBV4-2, the J gene TRBJ2-2; no reliable D call. Germline assignment: CDR1 LGHNA and CDR2 YNFKEQ. This CDR3 has 17 residues. Trimming stripped 0 bases from V and 0 bases from J, with 11 bases between. CDR3 sequence: CASSQEVYGSNTGELFF. As DNA, the CDR3 is TGTGCCAGCAGCCAAGAAGTTTATGGCTCGAACACCGGGGAGCTGTTTTTT.

The chain uses TRBV11-2 and TRBJ1-2; 9 bases map to TRBD1. The CDR3 sequence is 14 residues long. Trimming removed 5 bases from V and 7 bases from J; junction bases left unmatched: 8. Germline CDR1 SGHAT, CDR2 FQNNGV. The CDR3 DNA is TGTGCCAGCAGCCAGACACAGGGGGCAATTGGCTACACCTTC. It encodes CASSQTQGAIGYTF.

The chain has TRBV4-3 and TRBJ1-5; D possibly corresponds to TRBD1 (6 bases). This CDR3 region has 18 residues. Per the germline V gene, CDR1 is LGHNA and CDR2 is YSLEER. Trimming removed 0 bases from V and 0 bases from J, with 15 bases in between. The CDR3 DNA is TGCGCCAGCAGCCAAGATCGCCAGGGGCTCTATAGCAATCAGCCCCAGCATTTT. Protein product: CASSQDRQGLYSNQPQHF.

This clone was counted a single time. The rearrangement links TRBV15 to TRBJ2-1, with TRBD2 identical over 9 bases. The J segment lost 1 base and the V segment lost 1 base, leaving 5 bases of the junction unmatched. Germline V CDR1 and CDR2: LNHNV, YYDKDF (reference sequence). This CDR3 has 17 residues. CDR3 protein: CATSRVAGGLSYNEQFF. CDR3 sequence (DNA): TGTGCCACCAGCAGAGTGGCGGGAGGGCTATCCTACAATGAGCAGTTCTTC.

V usage is TRBV28 and J usage is TRBJ2-7; 8 nucleotides align to TRBD1. Trimming at V came to 2 bases and at J to 7 bases, leaving 7 bases not matched to a gene. The CDR3 has 14 residues. The V gene's germline CDR1 is MDHEN and CDR2 SYDVKM. CDR3 region: CASSLGRGPREQYF. In nucleotides, the CDR3 is TGTGCCAGCAGTTTAGGCAGGGGGCCGAGAGAGCAGTACTTC. Combining the CDR3 with reference TRBV28 and TRBJ2-7 gives the whole variable domain DVKVTQSSRYLVKRTGEKVFLECVQDMDHENMFWYRQDPGLGLRLIYFSYDVKMKEKGDIPEGYSVSREKKERFSLILESASTNQTSMYLCASSLGRGPREQYFGPGTRLTVT.

The gene calls are TRBV29-1 and TRBJ1-4; D not resolved. This CDR3 is 13 amino acids long. Trimming stripped 4 bases from V and 6 bases from J, with 12 bases between. Germline V gene data show CDR1 as SQVTM and CDR2 as ANQGSEA. The CDR3 nucleotides read TGCAGCGTTGCGCTCAGGAAATATGAAAAACTGTTTTTT. Protein product: CSVALRKYEKLFF.

The CDR3 DNA follows: TGTGCCAGCAGTTTGACCGGGACAGGACTTGAAAAACTGTTTTTT. Translation gives CASSLTGTGLEKLFF. This chain joins TRBV27 and TRBJ1-4; 8 bases line up with TRBD1. The CDR3 is 15 amino acids. With V trimmed by 3 bases and J by 7 bases, 7 bases remained unmatched. In germline, CDR1 is MNHEY, CDR2 SMNVEV (reference sequence).

This clone came up a few times. The chain is built from TRBV7-8 and TRBJ2-7; the match to TRBD1 covers 9 bases. The CDR3 runs to 14 residues. Per the germline V gene, CDR1 is SGHVS and CDR2 is FQNEAQ. The ends lost 5 bases at V and 5 bases at J; junction bases unmatched: 7. The CDR3 loop is CASSLLDRGNEQYF. The CDR3 bases are TGTGCCAGCAGCCTCCTGGACAGGGGAAACGAGCAGTACTTC.

The chain is built from TRBV4-1 and TRBJ2-1; D not certain. Trimming removed 0 bases at V and 9 bases at J, with 9 bases between. The CDR3 length is 13 residues. CDR1 and CDR2 (germline): MGHRA, YSYEKL. CDR3 in DNA: TGCGCCAGCAGCCAAGATATCAGCTTTGAGCAGTTCTTC. This translates into CASSQDISFEQFF.

This clone was seen once. CDR3 loop: CAWNGGGYEQYF. DNA of the CDR3: TGTGCCTGGAATGGGGGTGGGTACGAGCAGTACTTC. The gene calls are TRBV30 and TRBJ2-7; D may match TRBD1 or TRBD2 (5 bases each). The CDR3 is 12 residues long. The germline CDR1 and CDR2 sequences are GTSNPN and SVGIG (reference sequence). Between the trimmed V and J ends, which lost 4 bases and 4 bases, there was a span of 11 bases.

The rearrangement joins TRBV6-4 to TRBJ2-7, with 7 bases that match TRBD1. The CDR3 consists of 18 residues. Trimming at V came to 6 bases and at J to 5 bases, leaving 22 bases not matched to a gene. CDR1 and CDR2 (germline): MRHNA, SNTAGT. The CDR3 reads CASRKLQYPGQSTHEQYF. Here the CDR3 DNA reads TGTGCCAGCAGAAAACTACAATATCCGGGACAGTCGACCCACGAGCAGTACTTC.

The chain combines TRBV6-6 with TRBJ2-5; TRBD1 or TRBD2 may be the D gene (5 bases each). CDR1 MNHNY and CDR2 SVGAGI come from the germline V gene (reference sequence). The CDR3 has 13 amino acids. Trimming shortened V by 5 bases and J by 7 bases, and 14 bases separated the two germline ends. CDR3 sequence reads: CASSPRDAATQYF. The CDR3, as DNA: TGTGCCAGCAGTCCAAGGGACGCGGCGACCCAGTACTTC.

The J gene is TRBJ2-7, the V gene TRBV7-2, with D perhaps matching TRBD1 (5 bases). V dropped 1 base and J dropped 1 base, with 8 bases sitting between them. This CDR3 spans 14 amino acids. Germline loops: CDR1 SGHTA, CDR2 FQGNSA. CDR3 in amino acids: CASSLDPGSYEQYF. The CDR3 DNA sequence: TGTGCCAGCAGCTTAGATCCAGGGTCCTACGAGCAGTACTTC. The whole variable domain, filled in from reference TRBV7-2 and TRBJ2-7, reads GAGVSQSPSNKVTEKGKDVELRCDPISGHTALYWYRQSLGQGLEFLIYFQGNSAPDKSGLPSDRFSAERTGGSVSTLTIQRTQQEDSAVYLCASSLDPGSYEQYFGPGTRLTVT.

V is TRBV5-6 and J is TRBJ1-2; the D gene is possibly TRBD1 (6 bases). Germline CDR1 reads SGHDT; CDR2 reads YYEEEE. The germline V and J ends were trimmed by 4 bases and 5 bases, with 15 bases remaining between them. CDR3 length equals 14 residues. The CDR3: CASSPTGWAYGYTF. The CDR3 nucleotides read TGTGCCAGCAGCCCTACAGGGTGGGCATATGGCTACACCTTC.

This clone occurred a few times. This chain links TRBV15 with TRBJ1-5; no firm D call. The CDR3 loop spans 13 amino acids. Germline V lookup: CDR1 LNHNV, CDR2 YYDKDF (reference sequence). V lost 3 bases, J lost 3 bases, and 6 bases lay in between. The CDR3 region is CATSRSHNQPQHF. The DNA of the CDR3 is TGTGCCACCAGCAGGAGTCACAATCAGCCCCAGCATTTT.

The chain joins TRBV13 to TRBJ1-2; D gene ambiguous. This CDR3 spans 12 amino acids. Trimming removed 7 bases at V and 3 bases at J, with 9 bases between. Germline V gene lookup returns CDR1 PRHDT and CDR2 FYEKMQ (reference sequence). The CDR3 coding sequence is TGTGCCAGCACGAGCCACTACTATGGCTACACCTTC. Translated, it gives CASTSHYYGYTF.

The V gene is TRBV18, the J gene TRBJ1-4; TRBD1 is a possible D gene (6 bases). The CDR3 is 17 residues long. Germline loops: CDR1 KGHSH, CDR2 LQKENI. Trimming removed 3 bases at V and 0 bases at J, with 14 bases between. CDR3 in amino acids: CASSPWARGTTNEKLFF. Here the CDR3 DNA reads TGTGCCAGCTCACCTTGGGCCAGGGGAACAACTAATGAAAAACTGTTTTTT.

The V and J genes are TRBV27 and TRBJ2-3; D call uncertain. The germline gives CDR1 MNHEY, CDR2 SMNVEV (reference sequence). The CDR3 is made up of 11 amino acids. V shed 6 bases and J shed 6 bases, with 7 bases lying between them. The CDR3 sequence is CASRRWDTQYF. The CDR3 DNA follows: TGTGCCAGCAGGCGGTGGGATACGCAGTATTTT.

This chain connects TRBV10-1 to TRBJ1-5; D gene ambiguous. The germline CDR1 and CDR2 sequences are WNHNN and SYGVQD (reference sequence). Trimming stripped 6 bases from V and 0 bases from J, with 21 bases between. This CDR3 spans 18 amino acids. CDR3 sequence reads: CASSRVLEGSYSNQPQHF. Here the CDR3 DNA reads TGCGCCAGCAGCCGAGTCCTGGAGGGAAGCTATAGCAATCAGCCCCAGCATTTT.